Shown below are 12 T cell receptor beta chains from a single sample sequenced in a study of radiotherapy plus CTLA-4 blockade in lung cancer. The protocol was immunoSEQ multiplex PCR, while the TCRdb copy is restricted to in-frame clones and leaves out a portion. This table has 40,000 to 45,000 clones, 60% to 70% appearing once. The sequencing used peripheral blood, collected from a patient treated with radiotherapy plus ipilimumab. The source is a human donor with non-small cell lung cancer who had a partial response to radiotherapy plus ipilimumab.

This clone was observed a handful of times. The genes are TRBV27 and TRBJ2-3, with D possibly TRBD1 on 5 matching bases. The CDR3 runs to 12 residues. Germline V lookup: CDR1 MNHEY, CDR2 SMNVEV (reference sequence). V dropped 5 bases and J dropped 6 bases, with 9 bases sitting between them. DNA for the CDR3: TGTGCCAGCAGTATGGGGCTCGATACGCAGTATTTT. Translating gives CASSMGLDTQYF.

J is TRBJ1-1 and V is TRBV6-5, with a weak D call TRBD1 (6 bases). The V end was cut by 4 bases, the J end by 3 bases, with 12 bases between. The length of the CDR3 is 14 residues. Germline CDR1 is MNHEY and CDR2 is SVGAGI. In nucleotides, the CDR3 is TGTGCCAGCAGTTGGCAGGGGCACCACACTGAAGCTTTCTTT. This codes for CASSWQGHHTEAFF.

By its share, this clone is medium-sized. The rearrangement links TRBV7-2 to TRBJ2-5, with 11 bases that match TRBD2. Germline values: CDR1 SGHTA, CDR2 FQGNSA. Germline trimming cut 2 bases from V and 4 bases from J; bases unmatched to any gene: 6. The CDR3 sequence is 16 residues long. This chain's CDR3 is CASSLFASGGTETQYF. The CDR3 nucleotides are TGTGCCAGCAGCTTATTTGCTAGCGGGGGGACAGAGACCCAGTACTTC. Looking up the rest from reference TRBV7-2 and TRBJ2-5 gives the full variable domain: GAGVSQSPSNKVTEKGKDVELRCDPISGHTALYWYRQSLGQGLEFLIYFQGNSAPDKSGLPSDRFSAERTGGSVSTLTIQRTQQEDSAVYLCASSLFASGGTETQYFGPGTRLLVL.

The V gene is TRBV6-6, the J gene TRBJ2-1; D remains ambiguous. The germline gives CDR1 MNHNY, CDR2 SVGAGI (reference sequence). V shed 8 bases and J shed 1 base, with 12 bases lying between them. The CDR3 extends over 14 amino acids. CDR3 residues: CASGMSLSYNEQFF. The CDR3 coding sequence is TGTGCCAGCGGTATGAGCCTATCCTACAATGAGCAGTTCTTC.

The chain joins TRBV10-3 to TRBJ1-5; no definite D call. Germline loops: CDR1 ENHRY, CDR2 SYGVKD. The CDR3 has 18 amino acids. Trimming removed 1 base from V and 4 bases from J, with 20 bases in between. The CDR3 nucleotides are TGTGCCATCAGTGAGTTTTCTGGGCAGGCGAGTTCAAATCAGCCCCAGCATTTT. It translates to CAISEFSGQASSNQPQHF.

CDR3 amino acids: CASSSGFLNIQYF. The CDR3 DNA sequence: TGTGCCAGCAGCTCAGGGTTTCTTAACATTCAGTACTTC. The chain recombines TRBV7-2 with TRBJ2-4, with TRBD1 as a possible D gene (5 bases). The V gene's germline CDR1 is SGHTA and CDR2 FQGNSA. V was trimmed by 4 bases and J by 7 bases, leaving 11 bases between them. The CDR3 totals 13 residues.

The chain recombines TRBV27 with TRBJ1-1; 9 nucleotides align to TRBD1. CDR1 MNHEY and CDR2 SMNVEV come from the germline V gene (reference sequence). V shed 0 bases, J shed 0 bases, and the junction held 8 bases outside the gene matches. The CDR3 has 18 amino acids. Written as DNA, the CDR3 is TGTGCCAGCAGTTTATCCCGACAGGGGGTTGGCATGAACACTGAAGCTTTCTTT. It yields the protein CASSLSRQGVGMNTEAFF.

The chain employs TRBV9 and TRBJ2-1; 12 bases are a match to TRBD2. Germline CDR1 is SGDLS and CDR2 is YYNGEE. Trimming cost V 0 bases and J 6 bases; bases outside gene matches: 7. This CDR3 has 17 residues. Here the CDR3 reads CASSVALTSGGLNEQFF. The CDR3 coding sequence is TGTGCCAGCAGCGTAGCCCTGACTAGCGGGGGTCTCAATGAGCAGTTCTTC.

The chain carries TRBV5-1 and TRBJ2-7; D possibly corresponds to TRBD1 (5 bases). The CDR3 loop spans 15 amino acids. Looked up from germline, CDR1 is SGHRS and CDR2 is YFSETQ. Trimming removed 4 bases from V and 3 bases from J, with 17 bases in between. This CDR3 reads CASSQTPLDSYEQYF. In DNA form, the CDR3 reads TGCGCCAGCAGCCAAACCCCCCTTGACAGCTACGAGCAGTACTTC.

This clone was observed a single time. The chain carries TRBV2 and TRBJ1-4, with TRBD1 matching over 8 bases. This CDR3 contains 17 residues. CDR1 SNHLY and CDR2 FYNNEI come from the germline V gene. The ends lost 5 bases at V and 3 bases at J; junction bases unmatched: 11. CDR3 coding DNA: TGTGCCAGCAGTCTAGGGACAGGAGGGTTACCTAATGAAAAACTGTTTTTT. This gives the protein CASSLGTGGLPNEKLFF.

The chain has TRBV20-1 and TRBJ1-2, with no clear D. The CDR3 length is 11 residues. CDR1 is DFQATT and CDR2 is SNEGSKA in the germline V gene (reference sequence). V shed 5 bases and J shed 5 bases, with 9 bases lying between them. The CDR3: CSAPWEYGYTF. The CDR3 nucleotides read TGCAGTGCTCCCTGGGAGTATGGCTACACCTTC.

This clone was seen more than once but under ten times. This CDR3 is CATGPGQFIAFF. CDR3 DNA: TGTGCCACCGGACCTGGACAGTTTATAGCTTTCTTT. This chain uses TRBV2 with TRBJ1-1, with TRBD1 as a possible D gene (6 bases). The V end was cut by 10 bases, the J end by 10 bases, with 19 bases between. This CDR3 has 12 residues. Germline lookup yields CDR1 SNHLY and CDR2 FYNNEI. The whole variable domain, remainder taken from reference TRBV2 and TRBJ1-1, is EPEVTQTPSHQVTQMGQEVILRCVPISNHLYFYWYRQILGQKVEFLVSFYNNEISEKSEIFDDQFSVERPDGSNFTLKIRSTKLEDSAMYFCATGPGQFIAFFGQGTRLTVV.